The 27 T cell receptor beta chains listed next were all sequenced from one sample in a study of shared clonotypes between healthy human individuals (TCRdb year 2020). The library was produced with the immunoSEQ multiplex PCR assay. In its TCRdb copy, this immuneACCESS table keeps in-frame sequences only and misses some clones. Where compared with another copy, unresolved V genes explain less than half of these, and the others have no known cause. Recorded for this sample are 2 million to 2.5 million clones; 95% of them occurred a single time. The top ten constitute approximately 0.13% of the sample. The sequencing input was naive CD4+ T cells sorted from blood. The intended sense of this specimen's cell subset or site label: CD45RA+ positively selected. The receptor set was obtained from a man aged 18 to 29 in good health.

This rearrangement joins TRBV6-1 to TRBJ1-2; the match to TRBD1 covers 7 bases. Germline assignment: CDR1 MNHNS and CDR2 SASEGT. This CDR3 comprises 14 residues. V shed 7 bases, J shed 8 bases, and the junction held 13 bases outside the gene matches. The CDR3 region has the DNA TGTGCCAGCATTACAACCGGGACAGCCAACGGCTACACCTTC. Protein sequence: CASITTGTANGYTF.

The chain is built from TRBV29-1 and TRBJ2-5; 13 nucleotides align to TRBD2. After removal of 4 bases from V and 4 bases from J, the junction contained 6 bases not matched to a gene. This CDR3 is built from 15 residues. Looked up from germline, CDR1 is SQVTM and CDR2 is ANQGSEA. The CDR3 DNA sequence: TGCAGCGTTGCAGGACTAGCGGGAGTGGGAGAGACCCAGTACTTC. This translates into CSVAGLAGVGETQYF.

This clone was seen just once. V is TRBV6-1 and J is TRBJ1-1, with 7 bases matching TRBD1. Germline V gene lookup returns CDR1 MNHNS and CDR2 SASEGT. Trimming took 4 bases from V and 6 from J; bases not matched to a gene: 11. CDR3 size: 15 residues. CDR3 sequence: CASSGGQWESAEAFF. CDR3 DNA sequence: TGTGCCAGCAGTGGGGGACAGTGGGAAAGCGCTGAAGCTTTCTTT.

With regard to this clone: This same CDR3 is encoded by further DNA sequences in the sample. The chain carries TRBV18 and TRBJ1-1, with TRBD1 matching over 7 bases. Germline V CDR1 and CDR2: KGHSH, LQKENI. The length of the CDR3 is 14 residues. Germline trimming cut 2 bases from V and 0 bases from J; bases unmatched to any gene: 0. The CDR3 DNA sequence: TGTGCCAGCTCACCAGGGACAGTGAACACTGAAGCTTTCTTT. Translating it yields CASSPGTVNTEAFF.

The chain has TRBV6-6 and TRBJ1-4, with D perhaps TRBD1 (5 bases). Between the trimmed V and J ends, which lost 5 bases and 8 bases, there was a span of 18 bases. Germline CDR1 MNHNY, CDR2 SVGAGI (reference sequence). The CDR3 sequence is 15 residues long. The CDR3 nucleotides read TGTGCCAGCAGTGCGGGGGACCCCGGGAAGGAAAAACTGTTTTTT. As protein: CASSAGDPGKEKLFF.

This chain joins TRBV19 and TRBJ2-2, with TRBD1 identical over 9 bases. V lost 4 bases, J lost 5 bases, and 5 bases stayed unmatched. CDR1 and CDR2 from the germline V gene are LNHDA and SQIVND (reference sequence). The CDR3 extends over 15 amino acids. The CDR3, as DNA: TGTGCCAGTAGTAGGAACGGACAGGGGACCGGGGAGCTGTTTTTT. Amino acids: CASSRNGQGTGELFF.

The rearrangement joins TRBV4-3 to TRBJ1-2; TRBD1 is a possible D gene (5 bases). Per the germline V gene, CDR1 is LGHNA and CDR2 is YSLEER. CDR3 size: 15 residues. Trimming took 4 bases from V and 1 from J, leaving 13 bases between them. In DNA form, the CDR3 reads TGCGCCAGCAGCCCTCAGGTGGGGGGTAACTATGGCTACACCTTC. It yields the protein CASSPQVGGNYGYTF.

The CDR3 loop reads CASSIERANPRAFF. For the CDR3, the DNA is TGTGCCAGTAGTATAGAAAGGGCTAACCCACGAGCTTTCTTT. The chain couples TRBV19 to TRBJ1-1; D unclear. The CDR3 is 14 amino acids. Germline loops: CDR1 LNHDA, CDR2 SQIVND (reference sequence). The ends were cut back, 0 bases at V and 10 bases at J, with 15 bases in the middle.

The chain has TRBV19 and TRBJ2-7, with D hard to call. This CDR3 has 14 residues. The V end was cut by 1 base, the J end by 2 bases, with 9 bases between. The germline CDR1 and CDR2 sequences are LNHDA and SQIVND (reference sequence). The CDR3, as DNA: TGTGCCAGTAGTATAGGCGCCGGGCCCTACGAGCAGTACTTC. The encoded protein is CASSIGAGPYEQYF.

The chain couples TRBV23-1 to TRBJ2-7; TRBD1 agrees at 11 bases. TRBV23-1 is an open reading frame, and its role is uncertain. Germline trimming cut 4 bases from V and 2 bases from J; bases unmatched to any gene: 4. The length of the CDR3 is 15 residues. The CDR3 sequence is CASSPPGQGAYEQYF. The DNA for the CDR3 is TGCGCCAGCAGTCCTCCGGGACAGGGGGCCTACGAGCAGTACTTC.

The rearrangement uses TRBV7-2 and TRBJ2-2; D uncertain. The CDR3 spans 15 residues. CDR1 is SGHTA, CDR2 FQGNSA, per germline. With 1 base removed from V and 6 bases from J, the gap between germline ends came to 12 bases. The CDR3 DNA reads as TGTGCCAGCAGCTTAGGTCTCCTCGGATCCGGGGAGCTGTTTTTT. Translating gives CASSLGLLGSGELFF. The whole variable domain, filled in from reference TRBV7-2 and TRBJ2-2, reads GAGVSQSPSNKVTEKGKDVELRCDPISGHTALYWYRQSLGQGLEFLIYFQGNSAPDKSGLPSDRFSAERTGGSVSTLTIQRTQQEDSAVYLCASSLGLLGSGELFFGEGSRLTVL.

The chain has TRBV25-1 and TRBJ2-1; 15 positions agree with TRBD2. Trimming removed 5 bases from V and 8 bases from J; junction bases left unmatched: 4. This CDR3 region has 15 residues. Germline V gene data show CDR1 as MGHDK and CDR2 as SYGVNS. The CDR3 is CASSNGLAGGYEQFF. The CDR3 DNA reads as TGTGCCAGCAGTAACGGACTAGCGGGAGGGTATGAGCAGTTCTTC.

The genes are TRBV6-5 and TRBJ1-1; D ambiguous. CDR3 size: 15 residues. Deletions cut 0 bases from V and 1 base from J, with 9 bases between. CDR1 MNHEY and CDR2 SVGAGI come from the germline V gene. The CDR3 spells CASSYSEVSNTEAFF. In DNA, the CDR3 is TGTGCCAGCAGTTACTCGGAGGTCTCGAACACTGAAGCTTTCTTT.

V usage is TRBV19 and J usage is TRBJ1-2; 8 nucleotides align to TRBD1. CDR1 and CDR2 (germline): LNHDA, SQIVND (reference sequence). V lost 5 bases and J lost 6; bases outside the gene matches: 2. The CDR3 loop spans 12 amino acids. Written as DNA, the CDR3 is TGTGCCAGTAGTGACAGGGGCGATGGCTACACCTTC. Translation gives CASSDRGDGYTF.

The chain is built from TRBV19 and TRBJ2-2; D ambiguous. CDR3 length equals 12 residues. V was trimmed by 5 bases and J by 6 bases, leaving 7 bases between them. CDR1 is LNHDA and CDR2 is SQIVND in the germline V gene (reference sequence). The CDR3 sequence: CASSFVSGELFF. The CDR3 DNA is TGTGCCAGTAGTTTCGTCTCCGGGGAGCTGTTTTTT. The whole variable domain, filled in from reference TRBV19 and TRBJ2-2, reads DGGITQSPKYLFRKEGQNVTLSCEQNLNHDAMYWYRQDPGQGLRLIYYSQIVNDFQKGDIAEGYSVSREKKESFPLTVTSAQKNPTAFYLCASSFVSGELFFGEGSRLTVL.

This sequence joins TRBV5-1 and TRBJ2-7; D remains unclear. The CDR3 extends over 15 amino acids. CDR1 and CDR2 (germline): SGHRS, YFSETQ. V was trimmed by 0 bases and J by 0 bases, leaving 10 bases between them. Here the CDR3 DNA reads TGCGCCAGCAGCTTGGGAACAACAGTCTCCTACGAGCAGTACTTC. Translating gives CASSLGTTVSYEQYF.

The chain has TRBV18 and TRBJ2-5; D is possibly TRBD2 (6 bases). CDR1 and CDR2 (germline): KGHSH, LQKENI. This CDR3 comprises 16 residues. The ends were cut back, 2 bases at V and 4 bases at J, with 17 bases in the middle. CDR3 sequence: CASSPKQGDSGETQYF. For the CDR3, the DNA is TGTGCCAGCTCACCAAAACAAGGGGACTCCGGAGAGACCCAGTACTTC. The full variable domain, in which reference TRBV18 and TRBJ2-5 provide the parts outside the CDR3, is NAGVMQNPRHLVRRRGQEARLRCSPMKGHSHVYWYRQLPEEGLKFMVYLQKENIIDESGMPKERFSAEFPKEGPSILRIQQVVRGDSAAYFCASSPKQGDSGETQYFGPGTRLLVL.

This clone was detected a few times. The rearrangement uses TRBV21-1 and TRBJ1-6. TRBV21-1 is an annotated pseudogene. The CDR3 extends over 12 amino acids. CDR3 loop: CASSNQHSPLHF. The CDR3 DNA reads TGTGCCAGCAGCAATCAGCACTCACCCCTCCACTTT.

The sample holds one count of this clone. Other DNA variants within this sample encode the same CDR3. This sequence joins TRBV30 and TRBJ2-7, with D possibly TRBD1 on 5 matching bases. Trimming took 0 bases from V and 2 from J, leaving 11 bases between them. Per germline, CDR1 GTSNPN and CDR2 SVGIG (reference sequence). The CDR3 has 14 amino acids. The CDR3 bases are TGTGCCTGGAGTGTGAGGTCAGGGACCTACGAGCAGTACTTC. Translating gives CAWSVRSGTYEQYF. Full variable domain (outside the CDR3, taken from reference TRBV30 and TRBJ2-7): SQTIHQWPATLVQPVGSPLSLECTVEGTSNPNLYWYRQAAGRGLQLLFYSVGIGQISSEVPQNLSASRPQDRQFILSSKKLLLSDSGFYLCAWSVRSGTYEQYFGPGTRLTVT.

The chain recombines TRBV28 with TRBJ1-6; a possible D gene is TRBD1 (6 bases). Germline values: CDR1 MDHEN, CDR2 SYDVKM. The CDR3 is made up of 16 amino acids. Trimming shortened V by 3 bases and J by 6 bases, and 15 bases separated the two germline ends. CDR3: CASSFGSAGANSPLHF. In DNA form, the CDR3 reads TGTGCCAGCAGTTTTGGGTCAGCGGGGGCTAATTCACCCCTCCACTTT.

This clone occurred once. The rearrangement links TRBV5-6 to TRBJ1-1; no firm D call. This CDR3 is 14 amino acids long. Between the trimmed V and J ends, which lost 6 bases and 2 bases, there was a span of 14 bases. Germline V gene data show CDR1 as SGHDT and CDR2 as YYEEEE. In nucleotides, the CDR3 is TGTGCCAGCACCTTCCGGAGGACCAACACTGAAGCTTTCTTT. The encoded protein is CASTFRRTNTEAFF.

A single count supports this clone. CDR3 nucleotides: TGCGCCAGCAGCTCGCGACAGGATTACCCCGGGGAGCTGTTTTTT. This translates into CASSSRQDYPGELFF. This chain links TRBV5-1 with TRBJ2-2; weak D call: TRBD1 (6 bases). Trimming removed 3 bases from V and 6 bases from J, with 15 bases in between. CDR1 and CDR2 (germline): SGHRS, YFSETQ. This CDR3 has 15 amino acids.

V and J are TRBV7-2 and TRBJ2-1; D gene unclear. CDR1 is SGHTA and CDR2 is FQGNSA in the germline V gene. The V gene lost 4 bases and the J gene lost 8 bases, with 15 bases spanning the gap. There are 14 residues in the CDR3. CDR3: CASSSGPILDEQFF. CDR3 sequence (DNA): TGTGCCAGCAGCTCCGGGCCTATTTTGGATGAGCAGTTCTTC. Full variable domain (rest looked up from reference TRBV7-2 and TRBJ2-1): GAGVSQSPSNKVTEKGKDVELRCDPISGHTALYWYRQSLGQGLEFLIYFQGNSAPDKSGLPSDRFSAERTGGSVSTLTIQRTQQEDSAVYLCASSSGPILDEQFFGPGTRLTVL.

The rearrangement uses TRBV5-1 and TRBJ2-5, with D perhaps TRBD2 (7 bases). This CDR3 spans 17 amino acids. V lost 6 bases and J lost 2, with 23 bases in between. In germline, CDR1 is SGHRS, CDR2 YFSETQ. The chain's CDR3 is CASMGGRQERFQETQYF. The DNA for the CDR3 is TGCGCCAGCATGGGGGGGCGACAGGAGAGGTTTCAAGAGACCCAGTACTTC.

The V and J genes are TRBV10-3 and TRBJ2-1; D perhaps matches TRBD1 (5 bases). V dropped 7 bases and J dropped 7 bases, with 11 bases sitting between them. The germline CDR1 and CDR2 sequences are ENHRY and SYGVKD. The CDR3 runs to 12 residues. The CDR3 DNA is TGTGCCATCAACGCAGGGTGGAATGAGCAGTTCTTC. As protein: CAINAGWNEQFF.

The chain carries TRBV5-5 and TRBJ2-7, with TRBD2 matching 15 bases. This CDR3 spans 15 amino acids. With 4 bases clipped from V and 4 bases from J, the junction kept 3 bases outside the gene matches. Germline CDR1 SGHKS, CDR2 YYEKEE (reference sequence). The CDR3: CASSPGLAGGYEQYF. As DNA, the CDR3 is TGTGCCAGCAGCCCTGGACTAGCGGGAGGGTACGAGCAGTACTTC.

The rearrangement links TRBV7-6 to TRBJ2-3; D remains ambiguous. Germline-derived CDR1 and CDR2 are SGHVS and FNYEAQ. V lost 6 bases to trimming and J lost 9 bases, with 13 bases between them. The CDR3 totals 12 residues. The CDR3 DNA follows: TGTGCCAGCAGACCCTGGAGCTTCACGCAGTATTTT. It encodes CASRPWSFTQYF.